Below are 21 T cell receptor beta chains sequenced from a single sample in a study of identical twins. TCRdb used MiXCR to reprocess the 5' RACE reads, holding one entry per CDR3 protein. Of approximately 890,000 distinct CDR3 sequences detected, approximately 13% appear once; the ten largest clones hold 1.5% to 2%. These data are also associated with another study on yellow fever vaccine responses in identical twins.

Sequencing used PBMCs. These TCRs come from a young woman in good health.

This clonotype was observed a few times. The rearrangement uses TRBV24-1 and TRBJ2-3, with D possibly matching TRBD1 (5 bases). The CDR3 runs to 14 residues. Trimming removed 0 bases from V and 2 bases from J, with 5 bases in between. Germline values: CDR1 KGHDR, CDR2 SFDVKD. CDR3 residues: CATSDLGATDTQYF. The CDR3 coding sequence is TGTGCCACCAGTGATTTGGGGGCCACAGATACGCAGTATTTT.

This clonotype appeared a few times. V usage is TRBV20-1 and J usage is TRBJ1-4; 9 bases agree with TRBD1. Germline V gene sequence: CDR1 DFQATT, CDR2 SNEGSKA (reference sequence). The CDR3 sequence is 14 residues long. V shed 6 bases, J shed 7 bases, and the junction held 9 bases outside the gene matches. CDR3 amino acids: CSASRGTGSEKLFF. The CDR3 nucleotides are TGCAGTGCCTCCAGAGGGACAGGGAGTGAAAAACTGTTTTTT.

This rearrangement joins TRBV5-1 to TRBJ2-1; TRBD2 agrees at 7 bases. This CDR3 contains 15 residues. Trimming removed 0 bases from V and 4 bases from J; junction bases left unmatched: 4. Germline CDR1 SGHRS, CDR2 YFSETQ. CDR3 DNA: TGCGCCAGCAGCTTGGGTAGCGGGTATTACAATGAGCAGTTCTTC. Translation gives CASSLGSGYYNEQFF.

Concerning this clonotype itself: This clone may be a read error of a much larger clone one base away. The chain has TRBV28 and TRBJ2-3; TRBD1 or TRBD2 may be the D gene (6 bases each). V lost 5 bases and J 8 bases, leaving 17 bases between the germline ends. CDR3 length equals 14 residues. Germline V gives CDR1 MDHEN, CDR2 SYDVKM. CDR3 sequence: CASSLRGLRGTQYF. The CDR3 DNA reads TGTGCCAGCAGTCTCCGGGGGCTAAGGGGTACGCAGTATTTT.

V is TRBV20-1 and J is TRBJ2-5; the D is unclear. Germline V gene lookup returns CDR1 DFQATT and CDR2 SNEGSKA (reference sequence). The CDR3 spans 13 residues. Trimming stripped 6 bases from V and 4 bases from J, with 15 bases between. The CDR3 region has the DNA TGCAGTGCAGTGGCGCAGGCCAGAGAGACCCAGTACTTC. As protein: CSAVAQARETQYF.

The table lists this clonotype with many counts. V gene TRBV6-5 combines with J gene TRBJ2-3; D ambiguous. The germline V gene has CDR1 MNHEY and CDR2 SVGAGI. V was cut by 1 base and J by 3 bases, with 5 bases left in between. CDR3 size: 13 residues. The CDR3 DNA reads as TGTGCCAGCAGTTACTTCGCGACAGATACGCAGTATTTT. Translated, it gives CASSYFATDTQYF.

In its sample, this clonotype was seen many times. The genes are TRBV12-3 or TRBV12-4 and TRBJ1-1; tentative D call: TRBD1 (5 bases). The CDR3 contains 14 residues. V was pared by 5 bases and J by 4 bases, with 14 bases between. The CDR3 DNA is TGTGCCAGCAGTCCCTCCACCGGGACCACTGAAGCTTTCTTT. Amino acid sequence: CASSPSTGTTEAFF.

This clonotype occurred a few times. The chain carries TRBV4-1 and TRBJ2-1; a possible D gene is TRBD1 (5 bases). V lost 1 base and J lost 10, with 17 bases in between. Germline lookup yields CDR1 MGHRA and CDR2 YSYEKL. The CDR3 contains 15 residues. CDR3 coding DNA: TGCGCCAGCAGCCAAGTTAGGGGCCTCGGGCTCGAGCAGTTCTTC. Its protein product is CASSQVRGLGLEQFF.

The genes are TRBV4-1 and TRBJ1-6; D gene unclear. V was pared by 4 bases and J by 9 bases, with 10 bases between. CDR1 and CDR2 from the germline V gene are MGHRA and YSYEKL. The CDR3 totals 13 residues. CDR3 bases: TGCGCCAGCAGCCCAATAAACGGTTCACCCCTCCACTTT. Amino acids: CASSPINGSPLHF.

V and J are TRBV2 and TRBJ2-7, with D tentatively TRBD2 (5 bases). This CDR3 region has 13 residues. Germline V CDR1 and CDR2: SNHLY, FYNNEI. The V end lost 7 bases, the J end lost 3 bases, and 13 bases lay between the germline ends. CDR3 sequence reads: CASNILEDYEQYF. The CDR3, as DNA: TGTGCCAGCAACATTCTGGAGGACTACGAGCAGTACTTC.

The table lists this clonotype with many counts. The chain carries TRBV9 and TRBJ2-1; 7 bases line up with TRBD1. The length of the CDR3 is 16 residues. Germline V gives CDR1 SGDLS, CDR2 YYNGEE. J lost 2 bases, V lost 0 bases, and 5 bases had no gene match. This chain's CDR3 is CASSVEKQGPYNEQFF. The CDR3 DNA reads as TGTGCCAGCAGCGTAGAAAAACAGGGGCCCTACAATGAGCAGTTCTTC.

The chain has TRBV6-5 and TRBJ2-3; 9 bases fit TRBD1. Germline V lookup: CDR1 MNHEY, CDR2 SVGAGI. The CDR3 runs to 17 residues. V shed 0 bases and J 4 bases; nucleotides not matched to a gene: 8. The CDR3 sequence: CASSYSTRDREPDTQYF. Written as DNA, the CDR3 is TGTGCCAGCAGTTACTCGACCCGGGACAGGGAACCAGATACGCAGTATTTT.

The CDR3 protein is CASSQGIFNYGYTF. Here the CDR3 DNA reads TGTGCCAGCAGCCAAGGTATTTTTAACTATGGCTACACCTTC. This sequence joins TRBV4-2 and TRBJ1-2; D call uncertain. V lost 1 base to trimming and J lost 1 base, with 7 bases between them. CDR3 length equals 14 residues. Germline lookup yields CDR1 LGHNA and CDR2 YNFKEQ.

With regard to this clonotype: Here the CDR3 omits its conserved ending phenylalanine or tryptophan, so a read error is the likely source. No DNA is shown, since the ends of the CDR3 on it are uncertain; the CDR3 is the one TCRdb lists. The chain carries TRBV28 and TRBJ2-7; the DNA was not used to check the table's D call, TRBD1. Both ends counted, the CDR3 spans 12 residues. Germline V CDR1 and CDR2: MDHEN, SYDVKM. CDR3: CASSYHKPGQQA.

Many counts were recorded for this clonotype. J is TRBJ2-7 and V is TRBV5-1, with D unclear. Germline V CDR1 and CDR2: SGHRS, YFSETQ. V was pared by 4 bases and J by 4 bases, with 12 bases between. This CDR3 comprises 13 residues. As DNA, the CDR3 is TGCGCCAGCAGCCAACAGACAAGGTACGAGCAGTACTTC. Protein sequence: CASSQQTRYEQYF.

In its sample, this clonotype was seen many times. CDR3 coding DNA: TGCAGTGCTAGACAGGGTGGCACTGAAGCTTTCTTT. It encodes CSARQGGTEAFF. The chain couples TRBV20-1 to TRBJ1-1; TRBD1 might be the D (5 bases). Germline assignment: CDR1 DFQATT and CDR2 SNEGSKA (reference sequence). The CDR3 is 12 amino acids. The V end lost 2 bases, the J end lost 4 bases, and 8 bases lay between the germline ends.

The CDR3 loop reads CATSDSSGPITYNEQFF. The CDR3 DNA reads as TGTGCCACCAGTGATTCCAGCGGGCCCATAACCTACAATGAGCAGTTCTTC. The chain couples TRBV24-1 to TRBJ2-1, with D possibly being TRBD2 (6 bases). V lost 2 bases and J lost 2, with 15 bases in between. Germline CDR1 is KGHDR and CDR2 is SFDVKD. The CDR3 is 17 amino acids.

This sequence joins TRBV16 and TRBJ1-6; TRBD1 might be the D (5 bases). Trimming took 2 bases from V and 10 from J, leaving 18 bases between them. The CDR3 contains 16 residues. Looked up from germline, CDR1 is KGHSY and CDR2 is FQNENV. CDR3 sequence: CASSQMGGSSASPLHF. The CDR3, as DNA: TGTGCCAGCAGCCAAATGGGGGGTAGCTCTGCCTCACCCCTCCACTTT.

This clonotype was observed a few times. DNA of the CDR3: TGTGCCAGCAGCCTCCGACTAGCGGGAGGGGACAATGAGCAGTTCTTC. Translating gives CASSLRLAGGDNEQFF. The J gene is TRBJ2-1, the V gene TRBV7-2; 14 bases line up with TRBD2. The CDR3 extends over 16 amino acids. Germline CDR1 and CDR2: SGHTA and FQGNSA. Losses at the gene ends were 5 bases for V and 5 bases for J; bases not matched to a gene: 5.

The CDR3 sequence: CASLGTGNTEAFF. CDR3 nucleotides: TGTGCCAGCCTCGGGACAGGCAACACTGAAGCTTTCTTT. The genes are TRBV6-6 and TRBJ1-1; 8 bases are shared with TRBD1. The length of the CDR3 is 13 residues. V trimming: 8 bases; J trimming: 2 bases; junction bases outside the gene matches: 4. In germline, CDR1 is MNHNY, CDR2 SVGAGI (reference sequence).

This clonotype came up a few times. V usage is TRBV12-3 or TRBV12-4 and J usage is TRBJ2-1, with 7 bases lining up with TRBD2. This CDR3 contains 16 residues. Trimming removed 6 bases from V and 5 bases from J; junction bases left unmatched: 13. The CDR3 protein is CASRPFGGRSHNEQFF. The CDR3 DNA is TGTGCCAGCAGGCCTTTCGGCGGGAGAAGCCACAATGAGCAGTTCTTC.